Sequencing of this TCR beta chain was carried out in a study of T cell changes during pregnancy in multiple sclerosis (dated by TCRdb to about 2019). Context from the whole study: Changes in the T cell repertoire over the course of pregnancy were examined in this study in women with multiple sclerosis.

Details on this clone: The antigen this receptor binds is unknown. Within one base of it there is no much larger clone, and no base qualities were kept.

Reading from cysteine to phenylalanine, the CDR3 counts 18 amino acids. The read is trimmed to its CDR3 DNA, 54 bases read in frame from base 1. Library preparation employed the immunoSEQ multiplex PCR assay. TCRdb carries this immuneACCESS record with in-frame sequences only. Its versions omit some clonotypes, under half of them owing to an unresolved V gene in the studies checked, with the rest unexplained. For this sample the table gives 58,000 or so clones, of which 90% were detected only once. The top ten clonotypes cover roughly 2% of the sample. The chain is assembled from TRBV1 and TRBJ1-2. TRBV1 is classified as a pseudogene. The receptor was derived from a female donor in good health, enrolled as a control in a pregnancy study. The specimen was peripheral blood, collected in the first trimester of pregnancy. The DNA sequence is TGCACCAGCAGCCCCCTCAACCCTGGGACTGGTGCTAACTATGGCTACACCTTC. Translated, this is CTSSPLNPGTGANYGYTF.